The 19 T cell receptor beta chains listed next were all sequenced from one sample in a study of T-cell reconstitution after alpha-beta-depleted transplantation in children. Unique molecular identifiers were used in preparing the TCRbeta library. From the PCR reads, TCRdb called clonotypes with MiXCR, one entry per CDR3 protein. The table has about 580,000 distinct CDR3 sequences, over 25% seen once. The sample in question was PBMCs, obtained before TCRalphabeta/CD19-depleted stem cell transplant. These TCRs come from a boy under three years old with Wiskott-Aldrich syndrome, due to receive a stem cell transplant.

V gene TRBV21-1 combines with J gene TRBJ2-1; TRBD2 is taken as the D call from the table, unchecked against the DNA. TRBV21-1 is noted as a pseudogene. CDR3 length equals 17 residues. Written as DNA, the CDR3 is TGTGCCAGCACCCGCGGGGGACTACCTCCCCTTGGGCATGAGCAGTTCTTC. As protein: CASTRGGLPPLGHEQFF.

The chain couples TRBV5-1 to TRBJ2-7; no firm D call. Germline CDR1 SGHRS, CDR2 YFSETQ. The V gene lost 1 base and the J gene lost 7 bases, with 15 bases spanning the gap. The CDR3 is 14 amino acids. As DNA, the CDR3 is TGCGCCAGCAGCTTGATTTGGTATTGGGGTGAGCAGTACTTC. It encodes CASSLIWYWGEQYF.

J is TRBJ1-5 and V is TRBV20-1; no reliable D call. The length of the CDR3 is 11 residues. Trimming left V 4 bases short and J 6 bases short, with 7 bases between. The V gene's germline CDR1 is DFQATT and CDR2 SNEGSKA (reference sequence). The DNA of the CDR3 is TGCAGTGCTACAAAGGGTCAGCCCCAGCATTTT. This codes for CSATKGQPQHF.

This clonotype was counted a few times. This chain uses TRBV20-1 with TRBJ2-5; 9 positions match TRBD2. From germline, CDR1 is DFQATT and CDR2 SNEGSKA (reference sequence). J was trimmed by 2 bases and V by 1 base; bases with no gene match: 8. This CDR3 comprises 16 residues. The CDR3 region is CSARVPSGTIQETQYF. For the CDR3, the DNA is TGCAGTGCTAGAGTCCCTAGCGGGACGATTCAAGAGACCCAGTACTTC.

The chain's CDR3 is CASSPRILYNEQFF. In DNA, the CDR3 is TGTGCCAGCAGCCCCCGTATCCTCTACAATGAGCAGTTCTTC. The V and J genes are TRBV4-2 and TRBJ2-1; D remains unclear. V was cut by 4 bases and J by 3 bases, with 10 bases left in between. The CDR3 covers 14 residues. Germline V CDR1 and CDR2: LGHNA, YNFKEQ.

CDR3 residues: CASSLGSGSEYF. The CDR3, as DNA: TGCGCCAGCAGCTTGGGGTCCGGGTCTGAGTACTTC. The chain combines TRBV5-1 with TRBJ2-7; D not resolved. Germline V gives CDR1 SGHRS, CDR2 YFSETQ. This CDR3 has 12 amino acids. The V end lost 0 bases, the J end lost 11 bases, and 12 bases lay between the germline ends.

This clonotype was counted a few times. The rearrangement uses TRBV20-1 and TRBJ2-2, with 7 bases aligning to TRBD2. CDR1 DFQATT and CDR2 SNEGSKA come from the germline V gene (reference sequence). The CDR3 contains 15 residues. With 3 bases clipped from V and 6 bases from J, the junction kept 10 bases outside the gene matches. The CDR3 is CSARSGAQMPGELFF. The CDR3 DNA sequence: TGCAGTGCTAGGAGCGGGGCCCAAATGCCCGGGGAGCTGTTTTTT.

This clonotype showed up just a few times. V gene TRBV28 combines with J gene TRBJ2-1; TRBD1 matches 9 bases. Trimming removed 3 bases from V and 8 bases from J; junction bases left unmatched: 8. The CDR3 is 15 residues long. Looked up from germline, CDR1 is MDHEN and CDR2 is SYDVKM. The CDR3 DNA follows: TGTGCCAGCAGTTTCTTGGGGACAGGGTTCGATGAGCAGTTCTTC. It is translated as CASSFLGTGFDEQFF. Looking up the rest from reference TRBV28 and TRBJ2-1 gives the full variable domain: DVKVTQSSRYLVKRTGEKVFLECVQDMDHENMFWYRQDPGLGLRLIYFSYDVKMKEKGDIPEGYSVSREKKERFSLILESASTNQTSMYLCASSFLGTGFDEQFFGPGTRLTVL.

J is TRBJ1-1 and V is TRBV7-9, with TRBD1 matching over 9 bases. Germline CDR1 is SEHNR and CDR2 is FQNEAQ (reference sequence). The CDR3 sequence is 14 residues long. V shed 4 bases and J 9 bases; nucleotides not matched to a gene: 9. The CDR3 reads CASSCPGQGDKAFF. In DNA, the CDR3 is TGTGCCAGCAGCTGCCCGGGACAGGGAGACAAAGCTTTCTTT.

This clonotype was detected a few times. In DNA form, the CDR3 reads TGCAGCGTTGAAGATAGGGCGGGAGCTTACAATGAGCAGTTCTTC. The encoded protein is CSVEDRAGAYNEQFF. This chain connects TRBV29-1 to TRBJ2-1; TRBD2 aligns across 7 bases. Germline CDR1 SQVTM, CDR2 ANQGSEA. V lost 0 bases and J lost 4; bases outside the gene matches: 6. This CDR3 spans 15 amino acids.

This clonotype appeared a few times. This chain links TRBV20-1 with TRBJ2-7; 8 bases line up with TRBD1. V was clipped by 3 bases and J by 4 bases; unmatched bases: 5. The CDR3 sequence is 13 residues long. Germline V gene data show CDR1 as DFQATT and CDR2 as SNEGSKA (reference sequence). The CDR3 DNA sequence: TGCAGTGCTAGTCAGGGGGCGCCGTACGAGCAGTACTTC. Protein sequence: CSASQGAPYEQYF.

In this sample, this clonotype turned up many times. The chain links TRBV5-1 to TRBJ2-7, with 12 bases that match TRBD2. Germline CDR1 SGHRS, CDR2 YFSETQ. This CDR3 comprises 15 residues. V dropped 4 bases and J dropped 3; count of bases not matched to a gene: 5. The CDR3: CASSRGLAGSYEQYF. The CDR3 DNA is TGCGCCAGCAGCCGTGGACTAGCGGGGAGCTACGAGCAGTACTTC. Looking up the rest from reference TRBV5-1 and TRBJ2-7 gives the full variable domain: KAGVTQTPRYLIKTRGQQVTLSCSPISGHRSVSWYQQTPGQGLQFLFEYFSETQRNKGNFPGRFSGRQFSNSRSEMNVSTLELGDSALYLCASSRGLAGSYEQYFGPGTRLTVT.

This clonotype has only a few counts. The V gene is TRBV7-3, the J gene TRBJ2-1; 9 nucleotides line up with TRBD2. CDR1 and CDR2 from the germline V gene are SGHTA and FQGTGA. CDR3 length: 15 residues. J gave up 8 bases and V 0 bases, and 5 bases lay outside the gene matches. This CDR3 reads CASSLTGVAGDEQFF. In DNA, the CDR3 is TGTGCCAGCAGCTTAACGGGGGTAGCGGGAGATGAGCAGTTCTTC.

This sequence joins TRBV5-1 and TRBJ2-2, with 7 bases aligning to TRBD2. CDR1 and CDR2 from the germline V gene are SGHRS and YFSETQ. The ends lost 1 base at V and 3 bases at J; junction bases unmatched: 6. This CDR3 comprises 16 residues. CDR3 protein: CASSLPPGGDTGELFF. The CDR3 region has the DNA TGCGCCAGCAGCTTGCCCCCGGGAGGCGACACCGGGGAGCTGTTTTTT. Using reference TRBV5-1 and TRBJ2-2 for the parts outside the CDR3, the full variable domain is KAGVTQTPRYLIKTRGQQVTLSCSPISGHRSVSWYQQTPGQGLQFLFEYFSETQRNKGNFPGRFSGRQFSNSRSEMNVSTLELGDSALYLCASSLPPGGDTGELFFGEGSRLTVL.

This chain's CDR3 is CASRGLAGEQFF. CDR3 DNA: TGTGCCAGCAGAGGACTAGCTGGTGAGCAGTTCTTC. The chain is built from TRBV7-3 and TRBJ2-1; TRBD2 matches 8 bases. The CDR3 spans 12 residues. Germline V gene sequence: CDR1 SGHTA, CDR2 FQGTGA. The V gene end was trimmed by 6 bases and the J gene end by 9 bases; junction bases not matched to a gene: 4. Variable domain in full (rest from reference TRBV7-3 and TRBJ2-1): GAGVSQTPSNKVTEKGKYVELRCDPISGHTALYWYRQSLGQGPEFLIYFQGTGAADDSGLPNDRFFAVRPEGSVSTLKIQRTERGDSAVYLCASRGLAGEQFFGPGTRLTVL.

This sequence joins TRBV5-1 and TRBJ2-1; 7 bases map to TRBD2. Germline CDR1 reads SGHRS; CDR2 reads YFSETQ. The junction had 6 bases not matched to a gene; V was cut back by 4 bases and J by 5 bases. CDR3 size: 14 residues. CDR3 amino acids: CASSRGLDHNEQFF. CDR3 sequence (DNA): TGCGCCAGCAGCCGCGGACTAGATCACAATGAGCAGTTCTTC. Supplemented by reference TRBV5-1 and TRBJ2-1, the full variable domain reads KAGVTQTPRYLIKTRGQQVTLSCSPISGHRSVSWYQQTPGQGLQFLFEYFSETQRNKGNFPGRFSGRQFSNSRSEMNVSTLELGDSALYLCASSRGLDHNEQFFGPGTRLTVL.

A few counts support this clonotype. The chain couples TRBV20-1 to TRBJ1-5; no firm D call. This CDR3 region has 15 residues. Per the germline V gene, CDR1 is DFQATT and CDR2 is SNEGSKA (reference sequence). Trimming left V 1 base short and J 3 bases short, with 13 bases between. CDR3 sequence: CSARVLSGDNQPQHF. The CDR3 DNA reads as TGCAGTGCTAGAGTTCTCTCTGGGGACAATCAGCCCCAGCATTTT.

The CDR3 DNA is TGTGCCAGCAGTTACTCGATGTCTGGAGCCTACGAGCAGTACTTC. Its translation is CASSYSMSGAYEQYF. This chain links TRBV6-5 with TRBJ2-7; the D is unclear. Trimming shortened V by 0 bases and J by 2 bases, and 11 bases separated the two germline ends. This CDR3 is built from 15 residues. The germline V gene has CDR1 MNHEY and CDR2 SVGAGI.

This clonotype showed up many times. The rearrangement links TRBV6-5 to TRBJ1-1, with D possibly TRBD1 on 6 matching bases. The germline CDR1 and CDR2 sequences are MNHEY and SVGAGI. The CDR3 has 14 amino acids. Deletions cut 3 bases from V and 2 bases from J, with 10 bases between. CDR3 DNA: TGTGCCAGCAGTTATCTAGGGGGTAACACTGAAGCTTTCTTT. It specifies CASSYLGGNTEAFF.